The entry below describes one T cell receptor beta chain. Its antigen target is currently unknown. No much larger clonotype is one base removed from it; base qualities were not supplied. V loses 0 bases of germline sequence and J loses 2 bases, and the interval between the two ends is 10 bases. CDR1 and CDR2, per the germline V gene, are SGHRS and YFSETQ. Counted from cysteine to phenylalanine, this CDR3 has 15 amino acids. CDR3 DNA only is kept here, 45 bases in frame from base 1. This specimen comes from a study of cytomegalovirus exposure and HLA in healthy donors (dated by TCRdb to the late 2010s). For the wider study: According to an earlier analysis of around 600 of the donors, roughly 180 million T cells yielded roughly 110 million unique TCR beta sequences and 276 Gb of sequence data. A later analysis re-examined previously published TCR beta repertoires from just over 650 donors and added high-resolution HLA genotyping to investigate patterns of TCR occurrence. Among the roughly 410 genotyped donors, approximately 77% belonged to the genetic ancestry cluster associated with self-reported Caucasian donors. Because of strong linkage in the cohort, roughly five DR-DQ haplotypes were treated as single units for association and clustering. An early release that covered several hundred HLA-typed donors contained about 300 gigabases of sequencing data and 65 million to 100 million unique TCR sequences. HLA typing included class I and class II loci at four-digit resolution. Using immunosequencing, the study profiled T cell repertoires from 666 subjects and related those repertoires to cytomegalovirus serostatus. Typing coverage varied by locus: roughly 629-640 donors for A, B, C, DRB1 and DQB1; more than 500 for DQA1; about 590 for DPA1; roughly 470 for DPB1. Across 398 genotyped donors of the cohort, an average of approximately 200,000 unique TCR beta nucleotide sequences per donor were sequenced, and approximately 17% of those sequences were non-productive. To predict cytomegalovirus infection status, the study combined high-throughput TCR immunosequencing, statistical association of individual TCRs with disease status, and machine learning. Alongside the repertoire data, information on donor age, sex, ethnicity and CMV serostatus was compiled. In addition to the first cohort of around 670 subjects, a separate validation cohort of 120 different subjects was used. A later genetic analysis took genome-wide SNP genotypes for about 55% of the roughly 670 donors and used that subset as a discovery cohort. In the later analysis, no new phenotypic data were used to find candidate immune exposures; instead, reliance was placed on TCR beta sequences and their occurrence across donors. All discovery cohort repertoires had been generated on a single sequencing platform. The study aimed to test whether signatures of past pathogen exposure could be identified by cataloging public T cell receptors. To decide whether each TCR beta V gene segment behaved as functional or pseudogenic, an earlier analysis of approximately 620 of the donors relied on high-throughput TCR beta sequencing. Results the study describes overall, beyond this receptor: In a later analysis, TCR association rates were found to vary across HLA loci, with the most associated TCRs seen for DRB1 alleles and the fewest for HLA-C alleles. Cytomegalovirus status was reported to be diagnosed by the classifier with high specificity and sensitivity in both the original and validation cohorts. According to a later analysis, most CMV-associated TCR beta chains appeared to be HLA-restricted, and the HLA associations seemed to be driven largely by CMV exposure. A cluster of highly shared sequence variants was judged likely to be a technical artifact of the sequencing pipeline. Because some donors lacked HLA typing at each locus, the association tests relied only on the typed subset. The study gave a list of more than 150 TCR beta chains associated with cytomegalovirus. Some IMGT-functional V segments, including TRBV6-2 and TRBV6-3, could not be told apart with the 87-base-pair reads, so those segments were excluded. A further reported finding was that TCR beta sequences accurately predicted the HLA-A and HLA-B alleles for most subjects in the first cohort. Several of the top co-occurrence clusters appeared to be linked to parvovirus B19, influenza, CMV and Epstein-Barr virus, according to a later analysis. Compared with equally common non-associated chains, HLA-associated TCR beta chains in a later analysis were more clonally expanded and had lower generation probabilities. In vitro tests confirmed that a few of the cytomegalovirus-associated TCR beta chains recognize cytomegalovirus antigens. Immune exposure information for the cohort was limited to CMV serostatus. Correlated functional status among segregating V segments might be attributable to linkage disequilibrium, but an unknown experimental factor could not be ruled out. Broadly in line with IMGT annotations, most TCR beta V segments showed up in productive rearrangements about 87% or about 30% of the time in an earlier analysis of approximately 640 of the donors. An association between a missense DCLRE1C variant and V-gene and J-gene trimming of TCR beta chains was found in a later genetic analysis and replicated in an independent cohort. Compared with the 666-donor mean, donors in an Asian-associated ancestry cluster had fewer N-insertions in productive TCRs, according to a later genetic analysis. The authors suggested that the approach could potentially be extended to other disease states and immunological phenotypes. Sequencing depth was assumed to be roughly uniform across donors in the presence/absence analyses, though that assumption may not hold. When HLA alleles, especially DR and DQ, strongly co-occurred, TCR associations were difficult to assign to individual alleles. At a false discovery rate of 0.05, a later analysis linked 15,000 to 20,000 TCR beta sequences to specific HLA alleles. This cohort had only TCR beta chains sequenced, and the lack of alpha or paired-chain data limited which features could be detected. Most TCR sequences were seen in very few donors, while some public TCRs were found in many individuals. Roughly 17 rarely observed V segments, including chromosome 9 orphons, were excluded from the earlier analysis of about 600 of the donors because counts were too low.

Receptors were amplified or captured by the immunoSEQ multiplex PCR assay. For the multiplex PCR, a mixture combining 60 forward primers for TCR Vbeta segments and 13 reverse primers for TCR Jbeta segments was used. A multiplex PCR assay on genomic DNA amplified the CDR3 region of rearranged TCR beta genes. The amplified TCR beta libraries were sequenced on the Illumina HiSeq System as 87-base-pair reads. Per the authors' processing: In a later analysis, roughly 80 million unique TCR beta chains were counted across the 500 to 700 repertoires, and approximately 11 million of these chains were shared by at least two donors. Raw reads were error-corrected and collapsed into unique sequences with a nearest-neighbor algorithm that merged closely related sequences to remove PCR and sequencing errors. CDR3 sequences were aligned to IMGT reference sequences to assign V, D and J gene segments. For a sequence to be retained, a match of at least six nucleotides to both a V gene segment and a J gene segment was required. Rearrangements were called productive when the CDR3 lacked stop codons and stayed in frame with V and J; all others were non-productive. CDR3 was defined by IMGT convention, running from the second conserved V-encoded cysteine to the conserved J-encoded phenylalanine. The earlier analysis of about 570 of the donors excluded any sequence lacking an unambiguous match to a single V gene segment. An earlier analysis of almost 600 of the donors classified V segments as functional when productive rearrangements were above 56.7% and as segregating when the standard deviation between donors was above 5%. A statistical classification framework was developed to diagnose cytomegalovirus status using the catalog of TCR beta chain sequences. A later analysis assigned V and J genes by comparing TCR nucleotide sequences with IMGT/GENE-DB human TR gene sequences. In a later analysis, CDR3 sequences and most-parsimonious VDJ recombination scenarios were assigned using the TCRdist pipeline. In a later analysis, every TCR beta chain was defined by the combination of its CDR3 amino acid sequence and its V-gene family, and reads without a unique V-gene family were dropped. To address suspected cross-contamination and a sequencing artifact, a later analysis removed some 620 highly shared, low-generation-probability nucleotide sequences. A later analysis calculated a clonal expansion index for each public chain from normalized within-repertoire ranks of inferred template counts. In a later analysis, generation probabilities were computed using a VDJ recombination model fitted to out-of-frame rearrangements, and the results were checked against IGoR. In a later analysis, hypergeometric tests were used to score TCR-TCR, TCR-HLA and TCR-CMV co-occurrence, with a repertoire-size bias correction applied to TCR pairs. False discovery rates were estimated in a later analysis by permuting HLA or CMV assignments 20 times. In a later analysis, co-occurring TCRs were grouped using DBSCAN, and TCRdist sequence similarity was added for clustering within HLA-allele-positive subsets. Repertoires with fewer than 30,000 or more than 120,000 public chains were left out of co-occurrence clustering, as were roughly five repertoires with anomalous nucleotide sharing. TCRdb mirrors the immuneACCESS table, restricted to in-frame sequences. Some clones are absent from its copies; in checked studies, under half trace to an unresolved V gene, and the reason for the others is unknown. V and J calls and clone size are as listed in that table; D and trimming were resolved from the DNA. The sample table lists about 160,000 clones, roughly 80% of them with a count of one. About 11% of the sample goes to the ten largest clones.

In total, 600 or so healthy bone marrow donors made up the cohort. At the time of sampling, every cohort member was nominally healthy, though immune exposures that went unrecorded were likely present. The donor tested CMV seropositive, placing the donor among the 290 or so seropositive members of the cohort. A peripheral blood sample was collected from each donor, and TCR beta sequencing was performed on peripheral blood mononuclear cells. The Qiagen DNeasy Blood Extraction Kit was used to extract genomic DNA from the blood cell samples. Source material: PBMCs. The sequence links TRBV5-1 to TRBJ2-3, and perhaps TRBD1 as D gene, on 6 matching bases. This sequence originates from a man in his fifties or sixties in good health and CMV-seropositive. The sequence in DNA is TGCGCCAGCAGCTTGGCAGGGGCCTACACAGATACGCAGTATTTT. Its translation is CASSLAGAYTDTQYF.